This T cell receptor (beta chain) emerged from a study of T cell responses to AZD1222 COVID-19 vaccine. Turning to the study itself: Whether given at about 4 or about 12 weeks, second doses were pooled.

Comment on this clone: Its specificity is unknown.

Findings and caveats of the study: Regions 160-218 and 743-854 held dominance among vaccine-associated CD4 TCRs, which spanned spike. No repertoire was sampled before or during the peak T cell response, only after it. Following two doses of AZD1222, Spike-specific TCR breadth and depth rose.

Here immunoSEQ multiplex PCR was the method, and the copy in TCRdb shows in-frame clones only, minus some. The sample carries around 95,000 clones, around 90% recorded once. The germline V gene encodes CDR1 SGHAT and CDR2 FQNNGV. The CDR3 totals 14 residues. Trimming at V came to 5 bases and at J to 11 bases, leaving 12 bases not matched to a gene. The origin of this receptor is an adult in good health. J is TRBJ2-1 and V is TRBV11-2; 7 bases are shared with TRBD2. Sample: peripheral blood, taken on day 0 of AZD1222 vaccination. The CDR3 loop is CASSTPQGLIQQFF. The CDR3 DNA follows: TGTGCCAGCAGCACCCCCCAGGGACTAATACAGCAGTTCTTC.